This paragraph covers one T cell receptor beta chain sequence. The target antigen is unknown. TCRdb called the RT-PCR reads again in MiXCR, with one record for every CDR3 protein. The table shows 150,000 or so distinct CDR3 sequences, with roughly a tenth occurring only once. The CDR3 has 15 residues. Germline loops: CDR1 MGHRA, CDR2 YSYEKL. V lost 1 base and J 3 bases, leaving 12 bases between the germline ends. This sample is drawn from a study of response to subunit inactivated influenza vaccine. Study-level results: The authors put forward the suggestion that each seasonal influenza vaccination may bring in only a limited number of new T cells.

The sample consisted of non-naive T cells sorted from PBMCs, taken about 40 days after vaccination. This clonotype originated in a man aged 45-65 years who received an inactivated influenza vaccine. The chain couples TRBV4-1 to TRBJ1-1; D call uncertain. The CDR3 here is CASSQAPGVDTEAFF. The CDR3 bases are TGCGCCAGCAGCCAAGCCCCGGGTGTGGACACTGAAGCTTTCTTT.